A single sample gave rise to the 25 T cell receptor beta chains below, sequenced in a study of OX40 agonist ivuxolimab in advanced cancers. Data came from immunoSEQ multiplex PCR; TCRdb stores just in-frame clones and leaves some out. The data show about 66,000 clones, approximately 80% seen once. The sample here was CD4+ or CD8+ T cells sorted from blood, taken in a trial of the OX40 agonist ivuxolimab. Receptors were obtained from an adult with an advanced solid tumor such as melanoma, head and neck, liver or kidney cancer.

The chain recombines TRBV27 with TRBJ2-5, with D possibly being TRBD1 or TRBD2 (6 bases each). The CDR3 contains 14 residues. Trimming left V 4 bases short and J 5 bases short, with 14 bases between. The germline V gene has CDR1 MNHEY and CDR2 SMNVEV (reference sequence). The DNA of the CDR3 is TGTGCCAGCAGTTATGGGGGGCGTAGGGAGACCCAGTACTTC. Its translation is CASSYGGRRETQYF.

This sequence joins TRBV2 and TRBJ1-6; the match to TRBD1 covers 9 bases. The CDR3 covers 16 residues. CDR1 SNHLY and CDR2 FYNNEI come from the germline V gene. The V gene end was trimmed by 6 bases and the J gene end by 7 bases; junction bases not matched to a gene: 10. CDR3 residues: CASRDRGTGKNSPLHF. The CDR3, as DNA: TGTGCCAGCAGGGACCGCGGGACAGGGAAGAATTCACCCCTCCACTTT. The whole variable domain, filled in from reference TRBV2 and TRBJ1-6, reads EPEVTQTPSHQVTQMGQEVILRCVPISNHLYFYWYRQILGQKVEFLVSFYNNEISEKSEIFDDQFSVERPDGSNFTLKIRSTKLEDSAMYFCASRDRGTGKNSPLHFGNGTRLTVT.

The chain employs TRBV6-6 and TRBJ2-7; 7 bases are shared with TRBD2. The CDR3 totals 15 residues. Per germline, CDR1 MNHNY and CDR2 SVGAGI (reference sequence). With V trimmed by 7 bases and J by 0 bases, 9 bases remained unmatched. This CDR3 reads CASTPGSGFSYEQYF. The CDR3 DNA is TGTGCCAGCACCCCAGGTAGCGGGTTCTCCTACGAGCAGTACTTC.

The chain employs TRBV19 and TRBJ2-5, with TRBD1 as a possible D gene (6 bases). The CDR3 has 14 amino acids. The germline CDR1 and CDR2 sequences are LNHDA and SQIVND (reference sequence). Trimming pared 4 bases from V and 0 bases from J, leaving 9 bases between. DNA for the CDR3: TGTGCCAGTAGTAACAGGGCTAACCAAGAGACCCAGTACTTC. It specifies CASSNRANQETQYF. The complete variable domain, with remaining parts taken from reference TRBV19 and TRBJ2-5, reads DGGITQSPKYLFRKEGQNVTLSCEQNLNHDAMYWYRQDPGQGLRLIYYSQIVNDFQKGDIAEGYSVSREKKESFPLTVTSAQKNPTAFYLCASSNRANQETQYFGPGTRLLVL.

V and J are TRBV16 and TRBJ2-7; no definite D call. The germline V gene has CDR1 KGHSY and CDR2 FQNENV. This CDR3 is built from 16 residues. The V end lost 4 bases, the J end lost 0 bases, and 16 bases lay between the germline ends. CDR3 DNA: TGTGCCAGCAGCCCTCAACGGACGAAGAGCTCCTACGAGCAGTACTTC. This translates into CASSPQRTKSSYEQYF. The whole variable domain, filled in from reference TRBV16 and TRBJ2-7, reads GEEVAQTPKHLVRGEGQKAKLYCAPIKGHSYVFWYQQVLKNEFKFLISFQNENVFDETGMPKERFSAKCLPNSPCSLEIQATKLEDSAVYFCASSPQRTKSSYEQYFGPGTRLTVT.

This chain joins TRBV28 and TRBJ1-1, with 8 positions matching TRBD1. Trimming cost V 3 bases and J 2 bases; bases outside gene matches: 11. Germline V gene lookup returns CDR1 MDHEN and CDR2 SYDVKM. This CDR3 region has 17 residues. The CDR3 sequence: CASSFPVPDRVNTEAFF. DNA of the CDR3: TGTGCCAGCAGTTTTCCAGTCCCGGACAGGGTAAACACTGAAGCTTTCTTT.

This clone came up once. The J gene is TRBJ2-1, the V gene TRBV18; TRBD2 matches 12 bases. This CDR3 spans 16 amino acids. With 5 bases clipped from V and 0 bases from J, the junction kept 2 bases outside the gene matches. Germline V gene data show CDR1 as KGHSH and CDR2 as LQKENI. CDR3: CASSKTSGSSYNEQFF. The CDR3 DNA sequence: TGTGCCAGCTCAAAGACTAGCGGGAGCTCCTACAATGAGCAGTTCTTC.

The CDR3: CASSPTGMNTEAFF. In DNA, the CDR3 is TGTGCCAGCAGCCCTACAGGGATGAACACTGAAGCTTTCTTT. V is TRBV11-3 and J is TRBJ1-1, with D possibly being TRBD1 (6 bases). V was shortened by 5 bases and J by 0 bases, with 10 bases between the two germline ends. The length of the CDR3 is 14 residues. Germline V gives CDR1 SGHNT, CDR2 YENEEA. The complete variable domain, with remaining parts taken from reference TRBV11-3 and TRBJ1-1, reads EAGVVQSPRYKIIEKKQPVAFWCNPISGHNTLYWYLQNLGQGPELLIRYENEEAVDDSQLPKDRFSAERLKGVDSTLKIQPAELGDSAVYLCASSPTGMNTEAFFGQGTRLTVV.

The table lists this clone with a count of one. This rearrangement joins TRBV4-2 to TRBJ1-5; D may be TRBD1 (5 bases). The CDR3 spans 15 residues. Per germline, CDR1 LGHNA and CDR2 YNFKEQ. V was clipped by 0 bases and J by 7 bases, with 13 bases between them. CDR3 nucleotide sequence: TGTGCCAGCAGCCAAGACAGGGCGGTAGGGCAGCCCCAGCATTTT. Amino acid sequence: CASSQDRAVGQPQHF.

This chain uses TRBV4-1 with TRBJ2-3; 11 bases agree with TRBD2. The CDR3 extends over 17 amino acids. Germline trimming cut 3 bases from V and 1 base from J; bases unmatched to any gene: 6. CDR1 and CDR2 (germline): MGHRA, YSYEKL. CDR3 sequence reads: CASSQDSGRGGTDTQYF. The CDR3 DNA reads as TGCGCCAGCAGCCAGGATAGCGGGAGGGGTGGCACAGATACGCAGTATTTT.

The chain recombines TRBV7-8 with TRBJ2-7; TRBD1 matches at 7 bases. The CDR3 extends over 14 amino acids. Germline assignment: CDR1 SGHVS and CDR2 FQNEAQ. V shed 5 bases, J shed 0 bases, and the junction held 4 bases outside the gene matches. The CDR3: CASSPRDSSYEQYF. CDR3 nucleotides: TGTGCCAGCAGCCCCCGGGACAGCTCCTACGAGCAGTACTTC.

To note about this clone: Additional DNA sequences in this sample encode the identical CDR3. The chain is built from TRBV5-1 and TRBJ1-5; no definite D call. V was clipped by 0 bases and J by 3 bases, with 7 bases between them. The germline V gene has CDR1 SGHRS and CDR2 YFSETQ. The CDR3 runs to 14 residues. CDR3: CASSLGGSNQPQHF. The CDR3 nucleotides read TGCGCCAGCAGCTTGGGAGGGTCCAATCAGCCCCAGCATTTT.

The V gene is TRBV19, the J gene TRBJ2-1, with 11 bases lining up with TRBD2. Germline V gene data show CDR1 as LNHDA and CDR2 as SQIVND (reference sequence). The CDR3 consists of 16 residues. With 5 bases clipped from V and 9 bases from J, the junction kept 12 bases outside the gene matches. The CDR3 DNA is TGTGCCAGTAGTTCCCCTAGCGGGGGGTTTTGGAGTGAGCAGTTCTTC. This translates into CASSSPSGGFWSEQFF.

The CDR3 sequence: CASSLIPGGGTGELFF. In DNA, the CDR3 is TGTGCCAGCAGCTTAATTCCGGGCGGGGGCACCGGGGAGCTGTTTTTT. The V gene is TRBV7-3, the J gene TRBJ2-2, with 7 nucleotides matching TRBD2. The CDR3 totals 16 residues. V trimming: 1 base; J trimming: 4 bases; junction bases outside the gene matches: 6. Per germline, CDR1 SGHTA and CDR2 FQGTGA.

The CDR3 here is CASSDRGTSYEQYF. In DNA form, the CDR3 reads TGTGCCAGCAGTGACCGAGGGACCTCCTACGAGCAGTACTTC. This chain links TRBV2 with TRBJ2-7; D possibly uses TRBD1 or TRBD2 (5 bases each). Trimming left V 3 bases short and J 0 bases short, with 9 bases between. CDR1 and CDR2 from the germline V gene are SNHLY and FYNNEI. CDR3 length: 14 amino acids.

The chain joins TRBV10-3 to TRBJ2-5; D unclear. Germline lookup yields CDR1 ENHRY and CDR2 SYGVKD. The CDR3 consists of 12 residues. V gave up 6 bases and J gave up 7 bases, with 12 bases separating them. The CDR3 loop reads CAIRSDIGTQYF. CDR3 DNA sequence: TGTGCCATCAGGAGCGACATTGGGACCCAGTACTTC.

The gene calls are TRBV7-9 and TRBJ1-2; TRBD1 is a possible D gene (6 bases). Trimming took 2 bases from V and 7 from J, leaving 14 bases between them. The CDR3 is 14 amino acids. CDR1 and CDR2 (germline): SEHNR, FQNEAQ (reference sequence). In DNA, the CDR3 is TGTGCCAGCAGCTTACCGGGGGGCGATTCTGGCTACACCTTC. As protein: CASSLPGGDSGYTF.

In its sample, this clone ranks as medium-sized. The chain carries TRBV6-1 and TRBJ2-7, with 10 positions matching TRBD1. This CDR3 is 14 amino acids long. V dropped 5 bases and J dropped 7; count of bases not matched to a gene: 8. CDR1 MNHNS and CDR2 SASEGT come from the germline V gene. As DNA, the CDR3 is TGTGCCAGCAGTCCTCGACAGGGGGCGCGTGAGCAGTACGTC. It is translated as CASSPRQGAREQYV.

This sequence joins TRBV10-3 and TRBJ2-3; 9 nucleotides align to TRBD1. The ends lost 2 bases at V and 4 bases at J; junction bases unmatched: 4. Germline V lookup: CDR1 ENHRY, CDR2 SYGVKD. CDR3 length equals 15 residues. The CDR3 sequence is CAISERTGVSDTQYF. The CDR3 nucleotides read TGTGCCATCAGTGAGAGGACAGGGGTTTCAGATACGCAGTATTTT.

A few counts support this clone. Different DNA sequences within this sample yield the same CDR3. The chain uses TRBV6-5 and TRBJ2-2; TRBD2 agrees at 12 bases. CDR3 size: 15 residues. The J segment lost 6 bases and the V segment lost 6 bases, leaving 5 bases of the junction unmatched. The germline CDR1 and CDR2 sequences are MNHEY and SVGAGI. CDR3 loop: CASRSGLAGPGELFF. In DNA, the CDR3 is TGTGCCAGCAGATCCGGACTAGCGGGGCCCGGGGAGCTGTTTTTT.

The sample holds a few counts of this clone. This chain joins TRBV4-1 and TRBJ1-1; D may be TRBD1 (5 bases). The germline gives CDR1 MGHRA, CDR2 YSYEKL. Trimming shortened V by 1 base and J by 1 base, and 13 bases separated the two germline ends. The CDR3 has 16 residues. The CDR3 spells CASSQGRRGGNTEAFF. CDR3 coding DNA: TGCGCCAGCAGCCAAGGAAGAAGGGGCGGGAACACTGAAGCTTTCTTT.

CDR3 DNA: TGTGCCAGCAGCGTACCGCGGGTCTCTGGGGCCAACGTCCTGACTTTC. Translation gives CASSVPRVSGANVLTF. The chain combines TRBV9 with TRBJ2-6, with a tentative D call TRBD2 (5 bases). The V gene's germline CDR1 is SGDLS and CDR2 YYNGEE. V was clipped by 1 base and J by 0 bases, with 8 bases between them. The CDR3 extends over 16 amino acids.

V gene TRBV28 combines with J gene TRBJ2-1, with TRBD1 matching over 8 bases. Per the germline V gene, CDR1 is MDHEN and CDR2 is SYDVKM. There are 16 residues in the CDR3. V shed 5 bases and J 0 bases; nucleotides not matched to a gene: 6. CDR3 protein: CASSPTGQGSYNEQFF. Here the CDR3 DNA reads TGTGCCAGCAGTCCCACCGGACAGGGCTCCTACAATGAGCAGTTCTTC.

The V call is TRBV2, the J call TRBJ2-1, with a tentative D call TRBD2 (5 bases). The CDR3 runs 13 residues. Germline CDR1 reads SNHLY; CDR2 reads FYNNEI. The V end was cut by 6 bases, the J end by 6 bases, with 12 bases between. The CDR3: CASSADLGNEQFF. The CDR3 DNA is TGTGCCAGCAGCGCGGACTTGGGCAATGAGCAGTTCTTC.

This chain links TRBV4-1 with TRBJ2-7; 7 bases are a match to TRBD2. CDR3 length equals 15 residues. The germline V gene has CDR1 MGHRA and CDR2 YSYEKL. The ends lost 1 base at V and 4 bases at J; junction bases unmatched: 7. This chain's CDR3 is CASSQAGGSGYEQYF. DNA for the CDR3: TGCGCCAGCAGCCAAGCGGGCGGGAGCGGTTACGAGCAGTACTTC.